This T cell receptor (beta chain) is drawn from a study of tumor-infiltrating lymphocytes in primary liver carcinoma (dated by TCRdb to the late 2010s). Turning to the overall study: Hepatocellular carcinoma (four) or combined HCC and intrahepatic cholangiocarcinoma (one) was present in the five patients, who were three men and two women aged 30 to 69 years. The five patients had tumors staged T1-T3 N0M0, with maximum diameters ranging from about 4.2 to 10 cm. Each sample produced roughly 3.5 to 7.13 million productive TCRbeta reads, and read depth showed no significant difference between tissue types. The study combined TCRbeta repertoire sequencing, expression microarrays and whole-exome sequencing across five regions of each liver tumor, with adjacent normal tissue and blood. A total of 35 specimens from 5 patients underwent TCRbeta repertoire sequencing, comprising around 25 tumor regions, 5 adjacent noncancerous liver tissues and 5 peripheral blood samples. To link TCRbeta repertoire diversity to the local molecular phenotype, the 20 to 25 tumor region samples were profiled with Agilent mRNA microarrays. Technical replicate repertoires showed high reproducibility, with mean shared-clone rates approximately 0.87 and correlation coefficients above 0.95.

TCRbeta-specific cDNA was reverse-transcribed from 500 ng total RNA using a constant-region primer and ProtoScript II reverse transcriptase. TCRbeta libraries were built with three nested multiplex PCR rounds, a slightly modified ARM-PCR procedure. Each of the first two PCR rounds ran for approximately 10 cycles and used multiplex TRBV1-TRBV30 forward primers together with a Cbeta reverse primer. Sample barcodes and Illumina adapters were added in a final 25-cycle PCR using Deep VentR polymerase. Amplicons of 200-500 bp were gel-purified with a QIAquick gel extraction kit before sequencing. TCRbeta amplicons were sequenced on an Illumina HiSeq 2500 with 250-bp paired-end reads. The paper's data handling went like this. Trimmomatic v0.33 was used to quality-trim the reads, and FLASH v1.2.11 was used to merge paired reads so that full CDR3 sequences could be recovered. V, D and J germline segments were assigned to the rearranged TCRbeta sequences using MiGEC v1.2.1b. Clonotype statistics, along with Shannon-Wiener diversity indices, were calculated using VDJtools v1.0.0. To cut down on sampling bias, every analysis after diversity analysis relied on just the 250 most abundant clonotypes from each sample. The raw public reads went through TCRdb reprocessing: fastp at Q25, MiXCR clone calling, in-frame beta chains kept. Records with the same CDR3 protein are collapsed into one entry carrying the most frequent genes and DNA. TCRdb, not the original authors, processed these V and J calls. Across this sample there are 120,000 or so distinct CDR3 sequences, with 55% to 65% seen only once. The top ten hold approximately 9.7% of the sample.

V is reduced by 6 bases and J by 2 bases, leaving a spacing of 15 bases between them. The CDR3 starts with the cysteine, ends with the phenylalanine, and has 16 residues. Only the CDR3 portion is preserved as DNA: 48 bases, with reading frame beginning at the first base. From the germline V gene, CDR1 is SGHRS and CDR2 is YFSETQ. Without any cell sorting, total RNA and DNA were extracted together from about 20-30 mg of bulk tissue using the AllPrep DNA/RNA mini kit. Between late 2015 and March 2016, a handful of patients in China with histopathologically diagnosed primary liver carcinoma had surgical resection. Chronic HBV infection was present in the patients, and the patients were treatment-naive at sampling. Five spatially separated regions were sampled from each tumor: the superior, inferior, left-lateral and right-lateral poles, plus the tumor centre. According to histology, viable tumor cells made up more than 75% of every tumor sample. Fresh tumor and adjacent tissue pieces were bisected; one half was stored in RNAlater at -80°C, the other sent for histology.

Results and caveats for the whole study, not just this receptor: Pairs of tumor regions showed greater repertoire overlap (mean around 36%) than tumor-adjacent pairs (about 17%) or tumor-blood pairs (around 15%), which is consistent with antigen-driven expansion. Comparison of CD4+ and CD8+ T cell repertoires was precluded by the use of bulk unsorted samples. A significantly larger repertoire fraction was made up by the top 250 clones in tumors than in blood (p = 0.039). Because only the TCR beta chain was sequenced and unpaired alpha chains were not captured, true repertoire diversity is likely underestimated. Only about 8-24% of top clones were present in all five regions of a tumor, suggesting spatial heterogeneity of tumor-infiltrating T cells. Only a few patients were included in the study, and the authors note that the findings should be validated in a larger study.

Notes on this clonotype: There is no known antigen for this receptor. This may stem from a read error, because a much larger clone lies one nucleotide away.

The rearranged segments are TRBV5-1 and TRBJ2-6, with an unclear D gene assignment. The sequencing input was liver tumor tissue from sampling region 1. The cell subset or site label of this sample denotes: tumor region T1, superior pole. This TCR derives from a woman aged 55-75 years with primary liver carcinoma and hepatitis B virus infection. The CDR3 region: CASNLSNLAGANVLTF. The DNA sequence is TGCGCCAGCAACCTCAGTAATTTAGCTGGGGCCAACGTCCTGACTTTC.